These T cell receptor beta chains were read from a single sample in a study of blood T cell repertoires in COVID-19. The protocol was immunoSEQ multiplex PCR, while the TCRdb copy is restricted to in-frame clones and leaves out a portion. Of tens of thousands of clones listed, 88% are singletons. Sequencing was carried out using peripheral blood. These receptors were collected from a human donor in a cohort sampled during active COVID-19. Each CDR3 is given with its conserved first and last residue. A D gene is named only where the DNA matches it firmly. Some rows mark clone size as missing; the rest say once, few, many or name a class of expanded clone.

D gene: -; clone size: -; CDR3 length: 15; V gene: TRBV6-1; J gene: TRBJ2-7; CDR3 protein: CASSETWGYYYEQYF; CDR3 DNA: TGTGCCAGCAGTGAAACCTGGGGCTACTACTACGAGCAGTACTTC
D gene: -; clone size: -; CDR3 length: 12; V gene: TRBV9; J gene: TRBJ1-2; CDR3 protein: CASSVLDYGYTF; CDR3 DNA: TGTGCCAGCAGCGTACTAGACTATGGCTACACCTTC
D gene: -; clone size: -; CDR3 length: 13; V gene: TRBV11-2; J gene: TRBJ1-5; CDR3 protein: CASSLDPGQPQHF; CDR3 DNA: TGTGCCAGCAGCTTAGATCCTGGCCAGCCCCAGCATTTT
D gene: -; clone size: -; CDR3 length: 17; V gene: TRBV5-1; J gene: TRBJ2-3; CDR3 protein: CASSTSGQGGLTDTQYF; CDR3 DNA: TGCGCCAGCAGCACCTCAGGACAGGGAGGGTTGACAGATACGCAGTATTTT
D gene: -; clone size: -; CDR3 length: 11; V gene: TRBV10-3; J gene: TRBJ2-7; CDR3 protein: CAIRGTYEQYF; CDR3 DNA: TGTGCCATCCGCGGGACCTACGAGCAGTACTTC
D gene: TRBD1; clone size: -; CDR3 length: 13; V gene: TRBV19; J gene: TRBJ1-6; CDR3 protein: CASSPSTGAPLHF; CDR3 DNA: TGTGCCAGTAGTCCTTCGACAGGGGCACCCCTCCACTTT
D gene: TRBD1; clone size: -; CDR3 length: 15; V gene: TRBV5-1; J gene: TRBJ2-1; CDR3 protein: CASSIPGQGYNEQFF; CDR3 DNA: TGCGCCAGCAGCATTCCGGGACAGGGTTACAATGAGCAGTTCTTC
D gene: -; clone size: -; CDR3 length: 14; V gene: TRBV5-4; J gene: TRBJ2-7; CDR3 protein: CASSRHGFTYEQYF; CDR3 DNA: TGTGCCAGCAGCCGACATGGGTTTACCTACGAGCAGTACTTC
D gene: TRBD1; clone size: -; CDR3 length: 16; V gene: TRBV13; J gene: TRBJ1-6; CDR3 protein: CASSLKPTGGYSPLHF; CDR3 DNA: TGTGCCAGCAGCTTAAAGCCTACAGGGGGGTATTCACCCCTCCACTTT
D gene: -; clone size: -; CDR3 length: 13; V gene: TRBV7-2; J gene: TRBJ2-1; CDR3 protein: CASGSGGAMKQFF; CDR3 DNA: TGTGCCAGCGGGTCGGGCGGGGCTATGAAGCAGTTCTTC
D gene: -; clone size: -; CDR3 length: 13; V gene: TRBV5-1; J gene: TRBJ2-2; CDR3 protein: CASSVQGPGELFF; CDR3 DNA: TGCGCCAGCAGCGTACAGGGACCCGGGGAGCTGTTTTTT
D gene: -; clone size: -; CDR3 length: 19; V gene: TRBV21-1; J gene: TRBJ1-3; CDR3 protein: CASSQAKYYGGREGNTIYF; CDR3 DNA: TGTGCCAGCAGCCAAGCAAAGTATTACGGGGGGCGAGAAGGAAACACCATATATTTT
D gene: TRBD1; clone size: -; CDR3 length: 15; V gene: TRBV19; J gene: TRBJ2-6; CDR3 protein: CASRDRGPGANVLTF; CDR3 DNA: TGTGCCAGTAGGGACAGGGGGCCTGGGGCCAACGTCCTGACTTTC
D gene: -; clone size: -; CDR3 length: 12; V gene: TRBV12-3/TRBV12-4; J gene: TRBJ1-6; CDR3 protein: CASSPPNSPLHF; CDR3 DNA: TGTGCCAGCAGTCCCCCGAATTCACCCCTCCACTTT
D gene: -; clone size: -; CDR3 length: 15; V gene: TRBV9; J gene: TRBJ2-7; CDR3 protein: CASSVGEGKHYEQYF; CDR3 DNA: TGTGCCAGCAGCGTAGGTGAGGGCAAGCACTACGAGCAGTACTTC
D gene: -; clone size: -; CDR3 length: 13; V gene: TRBV12-3/TRBV12-4; J gene: TRBJ1-5; CDR3 protein: CASRLGNNQPQHF; CDR3 DNA: TGTGCCAGCAGACTAGGGAACAATCAGCCCCAGCATTTT
D gene: -; clone size: -; CDR3 length: 13; V gene: TRBV5-8; J gene: TRBJ2-7; CDR3 protein: CASSLRLGYEQYF; CDR3 DNA: TGTGCCAGCAGCCTACGACTCGGCTACGAGCAGTACTTC
D gene: TRBD1; clone size: -; CDR3 length: 15; V gene: TRBV7-9; J gene: TRBJ2-7; CDR3 protein: CASSLAPGQAYEQYF; CDR3 DNA: TGTGCCAGCAGCTTAGCACCGGGACAGGCCTACGAGCAGTACTTC
D gene: -; clone size: -; CDR3 length: 14; V gene: TRBV6-2/TRBV6-3; J gene: TRBJ2-1; CDR3 protein: CASSFLDSGNEQFF; CDR3 DNA: TGTGCCAGCAGTTTTCTGGACAGTGGCAATGAGCAGTTCTTC
D gene: TRBD2; clone size: few; CDR3 length: 22; V gene: TRBV6-4; J gene: TRBJ2-1; CDR3 protein: CASSDLGRLLAGGIKPSNEQFF; CDR3 DNA: TGTGCCAGCAGTGACTTGGGACGTTTACTAGCGGGGGGAATAAAACCTTCCAATGAGCAGTTCTTC
D gene: -; clone size: few; CDR3 length: 14; V gene: TRBV7-2; J gene: TRBJ2-3; CDR3 protein: CASAISVSGDTQYF; CDR3 DNA: TGTGCCAGCGCCATTTCGGTCTCGGGAGATACGCAGTATTTT
D gene: -; clone size: -; CDR3 length: 16; V gene: TRBV3-1/TRBV3-2; J gene: TRBJ1-3; CDR3 protein: CASSQAAVTSGNTIYF; CDR3 DNA: TGTGCCAGCAGCCAAGCCGCAGTCACCTCTGGAAACACCATATATTTT
D gene: TRBD2; clone size: once; CDR3 length: 15; V gene: TRBV10-1; J gene: TRBJ2-5; CDR3 protein: CASSESKAGQETQYF; CDR3 DNA: TGCGCCAGCAGTGAGTCGAAAGCGGGACAAGAGACCCAGTACTTC
D gene: TRBD2; clone size: -; CDR3 length: 16; V gene: TRBV4-2; J gene: TRBJ2-2; CDR3 protein: CASSQSGGENTGELFF; CDR3 DNA: TGTGCCAGCAGCCAGTCGGGAGGCGAGAACACCGGGGAGCTGTTTTTT
D gene: TRBD2; clone size: -; CDR3 length: 18; V gene: TRBV24-1; J gene: TRBJ2-3; CDR3 protein: CATSDPGTSGGSADTQYF; CDR3 DNA: TGTGCCACCAGTGATCCCGGGACTAGCGGGGGGTCGGCGGATACGCAGTATTTT
D gene: -; clone size: -; CDR3 length: 15; V gene: TRBV18; J gene: TRBJ2-1; CDR3 protein: CASSPPTSSYNEQFF; CDR3 DNA: TGTGCCAGCTCACCACCAACAAGCTCCTACAATGAGCAGTTCTTC
D gene: -; clone size: -; CDR3 length: 11; V gene: TRBV6-5; J gene: TRBJ2-7; CDR3 protein: CASRGPYEQYF; CDR3 DNA: TGTGCCTCCCGTGGGCCTTACGAGCAGTACTTC
D gene: TRBD1; clone size: few; CDR3 length: 16; V gene: TRBV9; J gene: TRBJ2-7; CDR3 protein: CASSVGTGQGLREQYF; CDR3 DNA: TGTGCCAGCAGCGTGGGGACGGGACAGGGGTTGAGGGAGCAGTACTTC
D gene: TRBD1; clone size: once; CDR3 length: 13; V gene: TRBV12-3/TRBV12-4; J gene: TRBJ2-2; CDR3 protein: CASSLRGPGELFF; CDR3 DNA: TGTGCCAGCAGTCTCAGGGGGCCCGGGGAGCTGTTTTTT
D gene: TRBD1; clone size: -; CDR3 length: 17; V gene: TRBV6-2/TRBV6-3; J gene: TRBJ2-7; CDR3 protein: CASSIARHRGVFYEQYF; CDR3 DNA: TGTGCCAGCAGTATAGCCCGCCACAGGGGGGTTTTCTACGAGCAGTACTTC
D gene: -; clone size: -; CDR3 length: 14; V gene: TRBV9; J gene: TRBJ2-1; CDR3 protein: CASSTSLGAGEQFF; CDR3 DNA: TGTGCCAGCAGCACATCCTTGGGGGCGGGTGAGCAGTTCTTC
D gene: -; clone size: -; CDR3 length: 13; V gene: TRBV29-1; J gene: TRBJ2-2; CDR3 protein: CSGRRQNTGELFF; CDR3 DNA: TGCAGCGGGAGGAGACAGAACACCGGGGAGCTGTTTTTT
D gene: TRBD1; clone size: -; CDR3 length: 14; V gene: TRBV5-1; J gene: TRBJ1-2; CDR3 protein: CASSPGTVDYGYTF; CDR3 DNA: TGCGCCAGCAGCCCCGGGACAGTCGACTATGGCTACACCTTC
D gene: -; clone size: -; CDR3 length: 15; V gene: TRBV2; J gene: TRBJ1-4; CDR3 protein: CASSEDGATNEKLFF; CDR3 DNA: TGTGCCAGCAGTGAAGACGGTGCAACTAATGAAAAACTGTTTTTT
D gene: TRBD2; clone size: -; CDR3 length: 15; V gene: TRBV9; J gene: TRBJ2-3; CDR3 protein: CASSVGTSFPDTQYF; CDR3 DNA: TGTGCCAGCAGCGTCGGGACTAGCTTCCCAGATACGCAGTATTTT
D gene: TRBD1; clone size: -; CDR3 length: 15; V gene: TRBV5-4; J gene: TRBJ1-2; CDR3 protein: CASSPRSRTGLGYTF; CDR3 DNA: TGTGCCAGCAGCCCACGCTCCCGGACAGGCCTAGGCTACACCTTC
D gene: -; clone size: -; CDR3 length: 14; V gene: TRBV5-1; J gene: TRBJ1-1; CDR3 protein: CASSSSRLDTEAFF; CDR3 DNA: TGCGCCAGCAGCAGCTCGCGGTTAGACACTGAAGCTTTCTTT
D gene: -; clone size: -; CDR3 length: 13; V gene: TRBV15; J gene: TRBJ1-4; CDR3 protein: CATSGTSNEKLFF; CDR3 DNA: TGTGCCACCAGCGGCACATCTAATGAAAAACTGTTTTTT
D gene: -; clone size: -; CDR3 length: 13; V gene: TRBV18; J gene: TRBJ1-1; CDR3 protein: CASSPLINTEAFF; CDR3 DNA: TGTGCCAGCTCACCACTAATAAACACTGAAGCTTTCTTT
D gene: TRBD2; clone size: -; CDR3 length: 15; V gene: TRBV9; J gene: TRBJ2-3; CDR3 protein: CASSVGAGRADTQYF; CDR3 DNA: TGTGCCAGCAGCGTAGGAGCCGGGAGGGCAGATACGCAGTATTTT
D gene: TRBD2; clone size: -; CDR3 length: 16; V gene: TRBV25-1; J gene: TRBJ2-7; CDR3 protein: CASSELGGVPSYEQYF; CDR3 DNA: TGTGCCAGCAGTGAATTGGGGGGGGTCCCCTCCTACGAGCAGTACTTC
D gene: -; clone size: -; CDR3 length: 12; V gene: TRBV2; J gene: TRBJ1-2; CDR3 protein: CASDESSGGYTF; CDR3 DNA: TGTGCCAGCGATGAGTCGTCTGGTGGCTACACCTTC
D gene: -; clone size: -; CDR3 length: 14; V gene: TRBV28; J gene: TRBJ1-5; CDR3 protein: CASSRGGENQPQHF; CDR3 DNA: TGTGCCAGCAGTCGGGGAGGGGAAAATCAGCCCCAGCATTTT
D gene: -; clone size: large; CDR3 length: 14; V gene: TRBV30; J gene: TRBJ1-1; CDR3 protein: CAWSVPVGGTEAFF; CDR3 DNA: TGTGCCTGGAGTGTACCGGTAGGGGGCACTGAAGCTTTCTTT
D gene: -; clone size: -; CDR3 length: 14; V gene: TRBV28; J gene: TRBJ1-4; CDR3 protein: CASSLDRRNEKLFF; CDR3 DNA: TGTGCCAGCAGTTTAGACAGGCGGAATGAAAAACTGTTTTTT
D gene: TRBD2; clone size: -; CDR3 length: 16; V gene: TRBV13; J gene: TRBJ2-5; CDR3 protein: CASSAVVGGLRETQYF; CDR3 DNA: TGTGCCAGCAGCGCCGTCGTGGGAGGGCTTCGGGAGACCCAGTACTTC
D gene: TRBD2; clone size: -; CDR3 length: 15; V gene: TRBV6-6; J gene: TRBJ2-7; CDR3 protein: CASSYKGTTTYEQYF; CDR3 DNA: TGTGCCAGCAGTTACAAAGGGACTACTACCTACGAGCAGTACTTC
D gene: -; clone size: -; CDR3 length: 13; V gene: TRBV4-1; J gene: TRBJ2-5; CDR3 protein: CASSRGVQETQYF; CDR3 DNA: TGCGCCAGCAGCCGAGGCGTACAAGAGACCCAGTACTTC
D gene: TRBD1; clone size: once; CDR3 length: 14; V gene: TRBV27; J gene: TRBJ1-1; CDR3 protein: CASRRTGEYTEAFF; CDR3 DNA: TGTGCCAGCAGACGGACAGGGGAGTACACTGAAGCTTTCTTT
D gene: TRBD2; clone size: -; CDR3 length: 16; V gene: TRBV6-1; J gene: TRBJ2-1; CDR3 protein: CASSEALLAGGLPQFF; CDR3 DNA: TGTGCCAGCAGTGAAGCACTACTAGCGGGGGGTTTGCCCCAGTTCTTC
D gene: TRBD1; clone size: -; CDR3 length: 16; V gene: TRBV7-2; J gene: TRBJ1-4; CDR3 protein: CASSFDRAATNEKLFF; CDR3 DNA: TGTGCCAGCAGCTTCGACAGGGCCGCAACTAATGAAAAACTGTTTTTT
D gene: -; clone size: -; CDR3 length: 15; V gene: TRBV7-6; J gene: TRBJ2-1; CDR3 protein: CASSLGSRVYNEQFF; CDR3 DNA: TGTGCCAGCAGCCTAGGCTCCCGGGTCTACAATGAGCAGTTCTTC
D gene: -; clone size: -; CDR3 length: 12; V gene: TRBV19; J gene: TRBJ1-1; CDR3 protein: CASKPGDTEAFF; CDR3 DNA: TGTGCCAGTAAACCCGGGGACACTGAAGCTTTCTTT
D gene: -; clone size: -; CDR3 length: 13; V gene: TRBV5-4; J gene: TRBJ2-3; CDR3 protein: CASSLGEADTQYF; CDR3 DNA: TGTGCCAGCAGCTTGGGAGAGGCAGATACGCAGTATTTT
D gene: -; clone size: -; CDR3 length: 14; V gene: TRBV5-4; J gene: TRBJ2-3; CDR3 protein: CASSFDGGTDTQYF; CDR3 DNA: TGTGCCAGCAGCTTTGACGGGGGCACAGATACGCAGTATTTT
D gene: -; clone size: once; CDR3 length: 13; V gene: TRBV15; J gene: TRBJ2-1; CDR3 protein: CATSSRETNEQFF; CDR3 DNA: TGTGCCACCAGCAGCCGGGAGACGAATGAGCAGTTCTTC
D gene: -; clone size: -; CDR3 length: 15; V gene: TRBV11-2; J gene: TRBJ2-3; CDR3 protein: CASSLGGRSTDTQYF; CDR3 DNA: TGTGCCAGCAGCTTAGGAGGCCGTAGCACAGATACGCAGTATTTT